This is a list of T cell receptor beta chains from one sample in a study of cytomegalovirus exposure and HLA in healthy donors. TCRdb's table, derived via immunoSEQ multiplex PCR, lists solely in-frame clones and lacks some. The data show roughly 150,000 clones, around 80% seen once. The sequencing input was PBMCs. The receptors come from a woman aged 40 to 50 in good health and CMV-seropositive. CDR3s include the opening cysteine and the closing phenylalanine or tryptophan. A D gene is named only where the DNA matches it firmly. Clone size appears in some rows only: once, few, many, or a class for an expanded clone.

>TRBV25-1|NA|TRBJ2-2|NA
CASTAGGTGELFF
TGTGCCAGTACGGCAGGTGGGACCGGGGAGCTGTTTTTT
>TRBV2|NA|TRBJ2-3|NA
CARLDGVTDTQYF
TGTGCCAGACTCGACGGAGTCACAGATACGCAGTATTTT
>TRBV19|NA|TRBJ1-5|NA
CASSMSDSNQPQHF
TGTGCCAGTAGTATGAGCGATAGCAATCAGCCCCAGCATTTT
>TRBV9|NA|TRBJ2-5|NA
CASSVGLRGETQYF
TGTGCCAGCAGCGTAGGGCTAAGGGGAGAGACCCAGTACTTC
>TRBV7-8|NA|TRBJ2-7|TRBD1
CASSLGTGAPPEQYF
TGTGCCAGCAGCTTAGGGACAGGGGCCCCCCCCGAGCAGTACTTC
>TRBV7-8|NA|TRBJ1-1|NA
CASSTRTGLNTEAFF
TGTGCCAGCAGCACCCGGACGGGATTGAACACTGAAGCTTTCTTT
>TRBV10-3|NA|TRBJ2-1|TRBD2
CAIRPAGAAGEQFF
TGTGCCATCAGGCCAGCGGGAGCGGCGGGTGAGCAGTTCTTC
>TRBV4-1|NA|TRBJ2-1|NA
CASSQDNSGDYNEQFF
TGCGCCAGCAGCCAAGATAATAGCGGCGACTACAATGAGCAGTTCTTC
>TRBV5-8|NA|TRBJ2-5|TRBD1
CASSKQGAEETQYF
TGTGCCAGCAGCAAACAGGGGGCAGAAGAGACCCAGTACTTC
>TRBV28|NA|TRBJ2-7|TRBD2
CASREVAGSSYEQYF
TGTGCCAGCAGGGAAGTAGCGGGGAGCTCCTACGAGCAGTACTTC
>TRBV30|NA|TRBJ2-2|NA
CAWSPVTGELFF
TGTGCCTGGAGTCCAGTAACCGGGGAGCTGTTTTTT
>TRBV12-5|few|TRBJ2-1|NA
CASGPPVTGRNEQFF
TGTGCTAGTGGCCCCCCGGTAACAGGGCGGAATGAGCAGTTCTTC
>TRBV2|NA|TRBJ1-6|NA
CASRLEGLSGNSPLHF
TGTGCCAGCAGGCTAGAGGGTCTTTCTGGTAATTCACCCCTCCACTTT
>TRBV2|NA|TRBJ2-1|TRBD2
CASSEALGLAGGVEQFF
TGTGCCAGCAGTGAAGCCCTTGGACTAGCGGGAGGGGTTGAGCAGTTCTTC